Sequencing of this TCR beta chain was carried out in a study of cytomegalovirus exposure and HLA in healthy donors. 13 Jbeta primers and 60 Vbeta primers were used for the PCR. Profiled with immunoSEQ multiplex PCR; TCRdb holds only in-frame clones, not every one. The sample holds over 85,000 clones; over 65% are singletons and the top ten take around 15%. Source material: PBMCs. The source is a man younger than 40 in good health and CMV-seropositive.

The CDR3 region has the DNA TGTGCCAGCTCCGGGACAGGGTTAGTCGAGCAGTACTTC. Its protein product is CASSGTGLVEQYF. The V and J genes are TRBV11-2 and TRBJ2-7, with 9 bases that match TRBD1. J lost 6 bases, V lost 8 bases, and 8 bases had no gene match. The germline CDR1 and CDR2 sequences are SGHAT and FQNNGV. CDR3 length equals 13 residues.